The 25 T cell receptor beta chains reported below all come from one sample, sequenced in a study of control samples from healthy donors and cancer patients. Sequenced by immunoSEQ multiplex PCR; TCRdb stores in-frame clones only, minus some. The sample has about 190,000 clones, roughly nine tenths seen once. Material: blood. The receptors stem from a man younger than 40 in good health.

The chain couples TRBV2 to TRBJ2-7, with 9 positions matching TRBD2. The V and J ends lost 6 bases and 2 bases, in that order; junction bases with no gene match: 14. CDR1 is SNHLY, CDR2 FYNNEI, per germline. This CDR3 comprises 17 residues. CDR3 in amino acids: CASRGHLSGGGTYEQYF. CDR3 bases: TGTGCCAGCAGGGGACACCTTAGCGGGGGTGGCACCTACGAGCAGTACTTC.

The gene calls are TRBV11-2 and TRBJ2-1, with 8 bases that match TRBD1. The V gene's germline CDR1 is SGHAT and CDR2 FQNNGV. The ends lost 5 bases at V and 2 bases at J; junction bases unmatched: 8. This CDR3 has 16 residues. CDR3 sequence reads: CASSLGQGQAYNEQFF. The CDR3 DNA is TGTGCCAGCAGCCTTGGACAGGGCCAAGCCTACAATGAGCAGTTCTTC.

The chain is built from TRBV7-6 and TRBJ2-1; D might be TRBD1 (5 bases). V gave up 5 bases and J gave up 3 bases, with 11 bases separating them. This CDR3 comprises 14 residues. Germline CDR1 and CDR2: SGHVS and FNYEAQ. The CDR3 DNA reads TGTGCCAGCAGCCCGAGGACAAGCTACAATGAGCAGTTCTTC. This sequence encodes CASSPRTSYNEQFF. Full variable domain (missing parts from reference TRBV7-6 and TRBJ2-1): GAGVSQSPRYKVTKRGQDVALRCDPISGHVSLYWYRQALGQGPEFLTYFNYEAQQDKSGLPNDRFSAERPEGSISTLTIQRTEQRDSAMYRCASSPRTSYNEQFFGPGTRLTVL.

The chain combines TRBV4-2 with TRBJ2-3; 14 bases align to TRBD2. Germline lookup yields CDR1 LGHNA and CDR2 YNFKEQ. The trim removed 4 bases at V and 1 base at J, leaving 13 bases unmatched. The CDR3 runs 20 residues. CDR3 bases: TGTGCCAGCAGCCGAGATACGACCCCGGGACTAGCGGGAGGCACAGATACGCAGTATTTT. This codes for CASSRDTTPGLAGGTDTQYF.

This CDR3 reads CASSRSGGVDTQYF. CDR3 in DNA: TGTGCCAGCAGCCGTAGCGGGGGGGTAGATACGCAGTATTTT. The chain links TRBV3-1 (or the pseudogene TRBV3-2) to TRBJ2-3, with TRBD2 identical over 11 bases. Unmatched junction bases numbered 2, after V lost 4 bases and J lost 5 bases. This CDR3 has 14 amino acids. Germline CDR1 is LGHDT and CDR2 is YNNKEL (reference sequence).

The chain is built from TRBV15 and TRBJ1-4; TRBD1 agrees at 9 bases. The CDR3 consists of 15 residues. V was pared by 0 bases and J by 5 bases, with 1 base of the junction left unmatched. CDR1 is LNHNV, CDR2 YYDKDF, per germline (reference sequence). The CDR3 here is CATSRDGTGNEKLFF. The CDR3 DNA reads as TGTGCCACCAGCAGAGATGGGACAGGGAATGAAAAACTGTTTTTT.

J is TRBJ2-1 and V is TRBV6-5; the D is unclear. Trimming left V 6 bases short and J 9 bases short, with 15 bases between. Germline-derived CDR1 and CDR2 are MNHEY and SVGAGI. This CDR3 is built from 13 residues. The CDR3 bases are TGTGCCAGCAGGCGCGAGAGGTTAGGTGAGCAGTTCTTC. Encoded protein: CASRRERLGEQFF.

The J gene is TRBJ1-3, the V gene TRBV13, with D tentatively TRBD1 (6 bases). This CDR3 is built from 13 residues. Germline values: CDR1 PRHDT, CDR2 FYEKMQ (reference sequence). Trimming pared 5 bases from V and 5 bases from J, leaving 10 bases between. CDR3 residues: CASSIQGRNTIYF. The DNA of the CDR3 is TGTGCCAGCAGCATACAGGGAAGAAACACCATATATTTT.

The chain couples TRBV27 to TRBJ1-1; D remains ambiguous. The CDR3 runs 15 residues. The V gene's germline CDR1 is MNHEY and CDR2 SMNVEV (reference sequence). With 1 base removed from V and 4 bases from J, the gap between germline ends came to 13 bases. The CDR3 DNA sequence: TGTGCCAGCAGTTTATTTCGTGGGTCGGGCACTGAAGCTTTCTTT. It yields the protein CASSLFRGSGTEAFF.

The V call is TRBV7-2, the J call TRBJ2-1; D is uncertain. The CDR3 runs 14 residues. Deletions cut 3 bases from V and 4 bases from J, with 10 bases between. Germline lookup yields CDR1 SGHTA and CDR2 FQGNSA. CDR3 amino acids: CASSFVIDYNEQFF. CDR3 bases: TGTGCCAGCAGCTTCGTAATAGATTACAATGAGCAGTTCTTC.

The rearrangement links TRBV5-1 to TRBJ2-3; 10 bases line up with TRBD2. After removal of 3 bases from V and 5 bases from J, the junction contained 12 bases not matched to a gene. The V gene's germline CDR1 is SGHRS and CDR2 YFSETQ. This CDR3 is built from 17 residues. The CDR3 protein is CASSSLPLAGVVDTQYF. Here the CDR3 DNA reads TGCGCCAGCAGCTCCCTACCTCTAGCGGGGGTGGTAGATACGCAGTATTTT.

CDR3 in amino acids: CSVEDSEAKNIQYF. The CDR3 DNA reads TGCAGCGTTGAAGACAGCGAAGCCAAAAACATTCAGTACTTC. The chain links TRBV29-1 to TRBJ2-4, with unresolved D. The CDR3 loop spans 14 amino acids. V was cut by 0 bases and J by 0 bases, with 6 bases left in between. The germline V gene encodes CDR1 SQVTM and CDR2 ANQGSEA.

V is TRBV4-1 and J is TRBJ1-6; D ambiguous. Germline CDR1 and CDR2: MGHRA and YSYEKL. The germline V and J ends were trimmed by 3 bases and 5 bases, with 8 bases remaining between them. There are 14 residues in the CDR3. CDR3 in amino acids: CASSQNRNNSPLHF. CDR3 nucleotide sequence: TGCGCCAGCAGCCAGAACCGAAATAATTCACCCCTCCACTTT.

The gene calls are TRBV5-1 and TRBJ2-3; D is ambiguous. V gave up 1 base and J gave up 5 bases, with 5 bases separating them. CDR3 length: 12 residues. The germline CDR1 and CDR2 sequences are SGHRS and YFSETQ. CDR3 residues: CASSLTGDTQYF. In DNA, the CDR3 is TGCGCCAGCAGCTTGACTGGAGATACGCAGTATTTT.

V and J are TRBV3-1 (or the pseudogene TRBV3-2) and TRBJ2-1; tentative D call: TRBD1 (6 bases). V lost 6 bases, J lost 9 bases, and 21 bases lay in between. Germline V gene lookup returns CDR1 LGHDT and CDR2 YNNKEL (reference sequence). The CDR3 has 15 amino acids. CDR3 sequence: CASRPTGQPRGEQFF. CDR3 DNA: TGTGCCAGCAGACCAACGGGACAACCCCGGGGTGAGCAGTTCTTC.

The chain recombines TRBV6-1 with TRBJ2-1; TRBD2 matches at 14 bases. This CDR3 is 15 amino acids long. The V segment lost 2 bases and the J segment 8 bases; nucleotides outside the gene matches: 2. Looked up from germline, CDR1 is MNHNS and CDR2 is SASEGT. The CDR3 sequence: CASSERGLAGDEQFF. DNA of the CDR3: TGTGCCAGCAGTGAAAGGGGACTAGCGGGGGATGAGCAGTTCTTC.

The rearrangement uses TRBV21-1 and TRBJ2-1; the listed D gene, TRBD2, was not tested against the DNA. TRBV21-1 is designated a pseudogene. The CDR3 sequence is 19 residues long. The chain's CDR3 is CASSRARASGGPSYNEQFF. For the CDR3, the DNA is TGTGCCAGCAGCCGCGCTCGGGCTAGCGGGGGGCCCTCCTACAATGAGCAGTTCTTC.

V gene TRBV4-2 combines with J gene TRBJ1-6; D gene uncertain. Germline loops: CDR1 LGHNA, CDR2 YNFKEQ. The V end was cut by 4 bases, the J end by 6 bases, with 13 bases between. The CDR3 is 15 amino acids. CDR3 in amino acids: CASSLARSGNSPLHF. CDR3 sequence (DNA): TGTGCCAGCAGCCTCGCCAGGAGTGGTAATTCACCCCTCCACTTT.

J is TRBJ2-1 and V is TRBV6-5; D call uncertain. The V gene's germline CDR1 is MNHEY and CDR2 SVGAGI. This CDR3 spans 13 amino acids. Trimming shortened V by 1 base and J by 9 bases, and 10 bases separated the two germline ends. The CDR3 DNA follows: TGTGCCAGCAGTTACTGGGCAGATAGTGAGCAGTTCTTC. This gives the protein CASSYWADSEQFF.

This clone was seen a single time. The J gene is TRBJ2-1, the V gene TRBV27; 11 bases map to TRBD2. This CDR3 is 15 amino acids long. Germline CDR1 reads MNHEY; CDR2 reads SMNVEV (reference sequence). V lost 1 base and J lost 10; bases outside the gene matches: 6. CDR3 coding DNA: TGTGCCAGCAGTTTATTAGCGGGGGGGCCTGGGGAGCAGTTCTTC. Encoded protein: CASSLLAGGPGEQFF.

V and J are TRBV10-2 and TRBJ2-1; TRBD1 is a possible D gene (5 bases). Trimming stripped 10 bases from V and 7 bases from J, with 20 bases between. The CDR3 spans 14 residues. In germline, CDR1 is WSHSY, CDR2 SAAADI. This CDR3 is CATLANRAGNEQFF. The CDR3 region has the DNA TGCGCCACCCTGGCGAATAGGGCAGGGAATGAGCAGTTCTTC.

The V call is TRBV29-1, the J call TRBJ2-7, with D maybe TRBD1 (6 bases). V lost 6 bases and J 10 bases, leaving 16 bases between the germline ends. The CDR3 has 11 amino acids. Germline V gene data show CDR1 as SQVTM and CDR2 as ANQGSEA. The CDR3 spells CSVYRDGLQYF. As DNA, the CDR3 is TGCAGCGTGTACAGGGACGGACTCCAGTACTTC.

The rearrangement links TRBV27 to TRBJ1-3, with D perhaps matching TRBD1 (5 bases). The V end lost 2 bases, the J end lost 2 bases, and 10 bases lay between the germline ends. Germline V gene lookup returns CDR1 MNHEY and CDR2 SMNVEV (reference sequence). CDR3 size: 15 residues. The CDR3 DNA is TGTGCCAGCAGTTTAAGGGGCGGAACTGGAAACACCATATATTTT. Its protein is CASSLRGGTGNTIYF.

J is TRBJ2-1 and V is TRBV7-3, with TRBD2 identical over 10 bases. CDR3 length: 15 amino acids. Looked up from germline, CDR1 is SGHTA and CDR2 is FQGTGA. V gave up 4 bases and J gave up 3 bases; unmatched junction bases: 3. The CDR3 loop is CASSSLAGVYNEQFF. The DNA of the CDR3 is TGTGCCAGCAGCTCCCTAGCGGGGGTCTACAATGAGCAGTTCTTC.

The CDR3 nucleotides are TGCAGTGCTAGATCCGACTATGGCTACACCTTC. The encoded protein is CSARSDYGYTF. The gene calls are TRBV20-1 and TRBJ1-2; D unresolved. CDR1 DFQATT and CDR2 SNEGSKA come from the germline V gene (reference sequence). This CDR3 spans 11 amino acids. Deletions cut 2 bases from V and 3 bases from J, with 4 bases between.